The 28 T cell receptor beta chains reported below all come from one sample, sequenced in a study of blood T cell repertoires in COVID-19. Assay used: immunoSEQ multiplex PCR; TCRdb lists only in-frame clones, some missing. Among 100,000 to 150,000 clones listed, around 87% were seen once. Sequencing was done on a sample of peripheral blood. All receptors come from a man between 65 and 79 years old with active COVID-19.

This chain joins TRBV4-1 and TRBJ1-4; 8 bases align to TRBD1. With V trimmed by 0 bases and J by 4 bases, 4 bases remained unmatched. The CDR3 extends over 16 amino acids. The germline V gene has CDR1 MGHRA and CDR2 YSYEKL. CDR3 DNA: TGCGCCAGCAGCCAAGAGGGGACAGGCTTTAATGAAAAACTGTTTTTT. Translation: CASSQEGTGFNEKLFF.

CDR3 residues: CASKMGQGSYEQYF. The CDR3, as DNA: TGTGCCAGTAAAATGGGACAGGGGTCCTACGAGCAGTACTTC. V and J are TRBV19 and TRBJ2-7, with TRBD1 matching over 10 bases. This CDR3 is 14 amino acids long. Germline lookup yields CDR1 LNHDA and CDR2 SQIVND (reference sequence). After removal of 7 bases from V and 1 base from J, the junction contained 4 bases not matched to a gene.

The CDR3 protein is CASSLGAGLAVDTQYF. As DNA, the CDR3 is TGTGCCAGCAGCTTAGGGGCGGGACTAGCGGTTGATACGCAGTATTTT. The chain carries TRBV7-9 and TRBJ2-3; 11 bases map to TRBD2. The germline gives CDR1 SEHNR, CDR2 FQNEAQ (reference sequence). V lost 1 base, J lost 6 bases, and 6 bases stayed unmatched. The CDR3 spans 16 residues.

The chain couples TRBV19 to TRBJ2-5; 11 positions agree with TRBD2. Trimming cost V 5 bases and J 1 base; bases outside gene matches: 6. Germline-derived CDR1 and CDR2 are LNHDA and SQIVND (reference sequence). CDR3 length: 16 amino acids. This CDR3 is CASSSLAGGAQETQYF. Written as DNA, the CDR3 is TGTGCCAGTAGTTCTCTAGCGGGAGGCGCCCAAGAGACCCAGTACTTC.

The chain uses TRBV6-5 and TRBJ2-1; TRBD1 matches 7 bases. The germline CDR1 and CDR2 sequences are MNHEY and SVGAGI. V dropped 6 bases and J dropped 2; count of bases not matched to a gene: 7. The CDR3 is made up of 15 amino acids. CDR3 amino acids: CASSSDGTAYNEQFF. The CDR3 nucleotides are TGTGCCAGCAGCTCCGATGGGACAGCCTACAATGAGCAGTTCTTC.

The count of this clone is one. The CDR3 sequence is CASSLSLGRPLAKNIQYF. For the CDR3, the DNA is TGTGCCAGCAGCTTAAGTCTCGGGAGGCCCCTAGCCAAAAACATTCAGTACTTC. The J gene is TRBJ2-4, the V gene TRBV11-2; 7 bases match TRBD2. The trim removed 2 bases at V and 0 bases at J, leaving 10 bases unmatched. Germline V CDR1 and CDR2: SGHAT, FQNNGV. The CDR3 consists of 18 residues.

This chain uses TRBV19 with TRBJ2-7; 9 bases are a match to TRBD1. This CDR3 spans 16 amino acids. Per germline, CDR1 LNHDA and CDR2 SQIVND (reference sequence). V shed 1 base, J shed 5 bases, and the junction held 9 bases outside the gene matches. Written as DNA, the CDR3 is TGTGCCAGTAGTATAGGGCGGGGACAGGGTCAAGACGAGCAGTACTTC. This sequence encodes CASSIGRGQGQDEQYF.

This rearrangement joins TRBV24-1 to TRBJ2-1; tentative D call: TRBD1 (7 bases). The CDR3 has 18 amino acids. Trimming removed 2 bases from V and 8 bases from J, with 24 bases in between. Per germline, CDR1 KGHDR and CDR2 SFDVKD. The CDR3 DNA follows: TGTGCCACCAGTGATTCTCAACAGGGGAGGAGGACGCGCTATGAGCAGTTCTTC. Translated, it gives CATSDSQQGRRTRYEQFF.

The chain employs TRBV7-9 and TRBJ1-1, with 7 positions matching TRBD1. In germline, CDR1 is SEHNR, CDR2 FQNEAQ (reference sequence). Trimming cost V 5 bases and J 2 bases; bases outside gene matches: 8. The CDR3 sequence is 15 residues long. The CDR3 DNA reads as TGTGCCAGCAGCCCTCGACAGGGTAGCAACACTGAAGCTTTCTTT. This encodes CASSPRQGSNTEAFF. The whole variable domain, filled in from reference TRBV7-9 and TRBJ1-1, reads DTGVSQNPRHKITKRGQNVTFRCDPISEHNRLYWYRQTLGQGPEFLTYFQNEAQLEKSRLLSDRFSAERPKGSFSTLEIQRTEQGDSAMYLCASSPRQGSNTEAFFGQGTRLTVV.

The rearrangement links TRBV5-8 to TRBJ2-3; TRBD1 matches 7 bases. CDR1 is SGHTS, CDR2 YDEGEE, per germline. The CDR3 spans 14 residues. The ends lost 3 bases at V and 5 bases at J; junction bases unmatched: 6. In DNA, the CDR3 is TGTGCCAGCAGCTATCAGGGGGTGGTAGATACGCAGTATTTT. It is translated as CASSYQGVVDTQYF. Looking up the rest from reference TRBV5-8 and TRBJ2-3 gives the full variable domain: EAGVTQSPTHLIKTRGQQATLRCSPISGHTSVYWYQQALGLGLQFLLWYDEGEERNRGNFPPRFSGRQFPNYSSELNVNALELEDSALYLCASSYQGVVDTQYFGPGTRLTVL.

This clone was counted a few times. This chain links TRBV6-1 with TRBJ1-5, with 9 bases matching TRBD1. V lost 2 bases and J lost 6; bases outside the gene matches: 11. The germline V gene has CDR1 MNHNS and CDR2 SASEGT. CDR3 length: 17 amino acids. The CDR3 sequence is CASSEKFGTGGGQPQHF. CDR3 sequence (DNA): TGTGCCAGCAGTGAAAAGTTTGGAACAGGGGGCGGTCAGCCCCAGCATTTT.

This chain's CDR3 is CASSFIGRPYEQYF. The CDR3 bases are TGTGCCAGCAGCTTTATCGGGAGGCCCTACGAGCAGTACTTC. This chain links TRBV5-4 with TRBJ2-7; 7 nucleotides match TRBD2. The J segment lost 2 bases and the V segment lost 2 bases, leaving 4 bases of the junction unmatched. CDR3 length: 14 amino acids. From germline, CDR1 is SGHNT and CDR2 YYREEE (reference sequence). The full variable domain, completed using reference TRBV5-4 and TRBJ2-7, is ETGVTQSPTHLIKTRGQQVTLRCSSQSGHNTVSWYQQALGQGPQFIFQYYREEENGRGNFPPRFSGLQFPNYSSELNVNALELDDSALYLCASSFIGRPYEQYFGPGTRLTVT.

This clone turned up a few times. The V call is TRBV5-1, the J call TRBJ2-7; a weak D match, TRBD2 (5 bases). CDR3 length equals 15 residues. The V gene's germline CDR1 is SGHRS and CDR2 YFSETQ. V dropped 0 bases and J dropped 2 bases, with 12 bases sitting between them. The CDR3 reads CASSLATGETYEQYF. The CDR3 nucleotides read TGCGCCAGCAGCTTGGCCACCGGGGAAACCTACGAGCAGTACTTC.

The chain carries TRBV11-2 and TRBJ2-2, with TRBD2 matching over 10 bases. The CDR3 totals 14 residues. Germline assignment: CDR1 SGHAT and CDR2 FQNNGV. J lost 6 bases, V lost 6 bases, and 4 bases had no gene match. CDR3 nucleotides: TGTGCCAGCAGAAAGCGGGAGGGCCCCGGGGAGCTGTTTTTT. Encoded protein: CASRKREGPGELFF. The full variable domain, rest sourced from reference TRBV11-2 and TRBJ2-2, is EAGVAQSPRYKIIEKRQSVAFWCNPISGHATLYWYQQILGQGPKLLIQFQNNGVVDDSQLPKDRFSAERLKGVDSTLKIQPAKLEDSAVYLCASRKREGPGELFFGEGSRLTVL.

The chain combines TRBV7-3 with TRBJ2-3; 10 nucleotides agree with TRBD2. The CDR3 sequence is 16 residues long. Trimming took 5 bases from V and 0 from J; bases not matched to a gene: 5. Germline V gene data show CDR1 as SGHTA and CDR2 as FQGTGA. CDR3 sequence: CASSPGTSVSTDTQYF. In DNA, the CDR3 is TGTGCCAGCAGCCCGGGGACTAGCGTTAGCACAGATACGCAGTATTTT.

The J gene is TRBJ2-1, the V gene TRBV7-9; TRBD2 agrees at 7 bases. There are 15 residues in the CDR3. Per the germline V gene, CDR1 is SEHNR and CDR2 is FQNEAQ (reference sequence). Trimming cost V 1 base and J 3 bases; bases outside gene matches: 3. DNA of the CDR3: TGTGCCAGCAGCTTAGGGCTAGCGGTCTACAATGAGCAGTTCTTC. Encoded protein: CASSLGLAVYNEQFF.

The rearrangement uses TRBV6-5 and TRBJ1-5; D remains unclear. Deletions cut 6 bases from V and 6 bases from J, with 15 bases between. The CDR3 contains 14 residues. The germline CDR1 and CDR2 sequences are MNHEY and SVGAGI. CDR3 amino acids: CASSLALAGQPQHF. As DNA, the CDR3 is TGTGCCAGCAGCCTCGCTTTAGCTGGTCAGCCCCAGCATTTT.

The chain carries TRBV18 and TRBJ2-7, with 9 bases that match TRBD1. Germline CDR1 KGHSH, CDR2 LQKENI. The V and J ends lost 2 bases and 0 bases, in that order; junction bases with no gene match: 2. The CDR3 covers 15 residues. Here the CDR3 reads CASSPGQGTSYEQYF. The CDR3 DNA reads as TGTGCCAGCTCACCAGGACAGGGGACCTCCTACGAGCAGTACTTC.

This clone was observed once. This sequence joins TRBV9 and TRBJ2-3; D might be TRBD1 (5 bases). Trimming removed 0 bases at V and 4 bases at J, with 6 bases between. This CDR3 comprises 13 residues. Per germline, CDR1 SGDLS and CDR2 YYNGEE. The CDR3 protein is CASSVEGSDTQYF. The DNA of the CDR3 is TGTGCCAGCAGCGTAGAGGGGTCAGATACGCAGTATTTT.

The chain couples TRBV6-2 or TRBV6-3 to TRBJ2-3; TRBD1 matches 7 bases. Germline CDR1 and CDR2: MNHEY and SVGEGT. The CDR3 consists of 14 residues. V was pared by 4 bases and J by 4 bases, with 5 bases of the junction left unmatched. CDR3 bases: TGTGCCAGCAGTTTCAACAGGGGCCCAGATACGCAGTATTTT. Its translation: CASSFNRGPDTQYF.

The chain is built from TRBV5-4 and TRBJ2-5; 14 bases are shared with TRBD2. Germline trimming cut 4 bases from V and 6 bases from J; bases unmatched to any gene: 11. Looked up from germline, CDR1 is SGHNT and CDR2 is YYREEE (reference sequence). The CDR3 is made up of 17 amino acids. CDR3 region: CASSAGLAGGSRKTQYF. The CDR3 DNA is TGTGCCAGCAGCGCCGGACTAGCGGGAGGTTCTCGGAAGACCCAGTACTTC. The variable domain in full, with the rest retrieved from reference TRBV5-4 and TRBJ2-5, is ETGVTQSPTHLIKTRGQQVTLRCSSQSGHNTVSWYQQALGQGPQFIFQYYREEENGRGNFPPRFSGLQFPNYSSELNVNALELDDSALYLCASSAGLAGGSRKTQYFGPGTRLLVL.

The V call is TRBV5-1, the J call TRBJ2-2, with 10 bases aligning to TRBD1. V gave up 4 bases and J gave up 4 bases; unmatched junction bases: 7. CDR3 length: 16 amino acids. The germline CDR1 and CDR2 sequences are SGHRS and YFSETQ. The CDR3: CASSGRQGAGTGELFF. The CDR3 DNA follows: TGCGCCAGCAGCGGAAGACAGGGGGCGGGCACCGGGGAGCTGTTTTTT.

The rearrangement joins TRBV19 to TRBJ2-5; TRBD1 might be the D (6 bases). CDR3 length: 16 amino acids. CDR1 and CDR2 from the germline V gene are LNHDA and SQIVND (reference sequence). Trimming cost V 5 bases and J 1 base, with 17 bases left between them. Written as DNA, the CDR3 is TGTGCCAGTAGTGTGGGCAGGGGTGGGGCCCAAGAGACCCAGTACTTC. Translating it yields CASSVGRGGAQETQYF.

J is TRBJ2-1 and V is TRBV13; TRBD2 agrees at 13 bases. Per the germline V gene, CDR1 is PRHDT and CDR2 is FYEKMQ (reference sequence). The CDR3 runs to 18 residues. V lost 4 bases to trimming and J lost 6 bases; unmatched junction nucleotides: 12. The CDR3 DNA follows: TGTGCCAGCAGCTCGGGACTAGCGGGACTTCATAAGGGCAATGAGCAGTTCTTC. This sequence encodes CASSSGLAGLHKGNEQFF.

The V and J genes are TRBV5-1 and TRBJ1-2; 7 nucleotides align to TRBD1. In germline, CDR1 is SGHRS, CDR2 YFSETQ. Losses at the gene ends were 3 bases for V and 2 bases for J; bases not matched to a gene: 4. The CDR3 runs to 14 residues. The chain's CDR3 is CASSSLTGNYGYTF. CDR3 coding DNA: TGCGCCAGCAGCTCCCTGACAGGGAACTATGGCTACACCTTC. The complete variable domain, with remaining parts taken from reference TRBV5-1 and TRBJ1-2, reads KAGVTQTPRYLIKTRGQQVTLSCSPISGHRSVSWYQQTPGQGLQFLFEYFSETQRNKGNFPGRFSGRQFSNSRSEMNVSTLELGDSALYLCASSSLTGNYGYTFGSGTRLTVV.

The rearrangement uses TRBV7-3 and TRBJ2-1; 9 nucleotides agree with TRBD2. This CDR3 is built from 14 residues. J gave up 7 bases and V 1 base, and 2 bases lay outside the gene matches. Looked up from germline, CDR1 is SGHTA and CDR2 is FQGTGA. This CDR3 is CASSLRREGNEQFF. The CDR3, as DNA: TGTGCCAGCAGCTTAAGGCGGGAGGGAAATGAGCAGTTCTTC.

This chain uses TRBV7-2 with TRBJ2-7, with 10 bases fitting TRBD1. V was clipped by 1 base and J by 2 bases; unmatched bases: 5. The CDR3 covers 16 residues. CDR1 SGHTA and CDR2 FQGNSA come from the germline V gene. The CDR3 sequence: CASSLVGTGETYEQYF. The DNA of the CDR3 is TGTGCCAGCAGCTTAGTTGGGACAGGGGAAACCTACGAGCAGTACTTC.

The chain is built from TRBV3-1 (or the pseudogene TRBV3-2) and TRBJ2-3, with 13 nucleotides matching TRBD2. The CDR3 is made up of 17 amino acids. J lost 5 bases, V lost 2 bases, and 7 bases had no gene match. In germline, CDR1 is LGHDT, CDR2 YNNKEL (reference sequence). The CDR3: CASSQPWTSGRIDTQYF. CDR3 DNA: TGTGCCAGCAGCCAACCTTGGACTAGCGGGAGAATAGATACGCAGTATTTT.